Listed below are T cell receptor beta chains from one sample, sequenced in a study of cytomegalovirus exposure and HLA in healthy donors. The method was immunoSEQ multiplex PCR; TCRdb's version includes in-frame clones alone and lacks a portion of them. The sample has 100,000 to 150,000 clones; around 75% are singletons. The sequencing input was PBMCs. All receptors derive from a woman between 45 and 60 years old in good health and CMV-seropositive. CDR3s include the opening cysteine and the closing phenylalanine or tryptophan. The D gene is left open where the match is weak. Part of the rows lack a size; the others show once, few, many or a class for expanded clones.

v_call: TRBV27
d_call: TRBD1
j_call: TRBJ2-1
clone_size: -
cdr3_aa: CASRTGTGNNEQFF
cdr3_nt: TGTGCCAGCAGGACCGGGACAGGGAACAATGAGCAGTTCTTC

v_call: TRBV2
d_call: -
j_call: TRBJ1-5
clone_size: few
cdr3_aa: CASSEMGAPQPQHF
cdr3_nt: TGTGCCAGCAGTGAAATGGGAGCGCCTCAGCCCCAGCATTTT

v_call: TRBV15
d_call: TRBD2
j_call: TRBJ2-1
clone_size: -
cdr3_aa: CATSWVAGGKNEQFF
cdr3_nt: TGTGCCACCTCCTGGGTTGCGGGAGGGAAAAATGAGCAGTTCTTC

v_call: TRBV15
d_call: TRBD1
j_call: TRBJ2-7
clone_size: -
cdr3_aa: CATSRDRGLYEQYF
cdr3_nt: TGTGCCACCAGCAGAGACAGGGGGCTGTACGAGCAGTACTTC

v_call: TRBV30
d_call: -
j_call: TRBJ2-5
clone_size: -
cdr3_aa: CAWSKVPQGAGEQYF
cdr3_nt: TGTGCCTGGAGTAAAGTCCCTCAGGGGGCGGGGGAGCAGTACTTC

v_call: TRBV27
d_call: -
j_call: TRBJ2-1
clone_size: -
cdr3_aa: CASSLSPGFASNNEQFF
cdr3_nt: TGTGCCAGCAGTTTAAGCCCCGGCTTTGCTAGTAACAATGAGCAGTTCTTC

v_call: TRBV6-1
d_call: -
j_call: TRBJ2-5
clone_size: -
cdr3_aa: CASSQAYETQYF
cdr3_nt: TGTGCCAGCAGTCAAGCTTATGAGACCCAGTACTTC

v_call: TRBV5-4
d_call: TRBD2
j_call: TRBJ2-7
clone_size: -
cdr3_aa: CASRPPPAGLELAGAYEQYF
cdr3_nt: TGTGCCAGCAGGCCCCCCCCTGCAGGCCTGGAACTAGCGGGCGCCTACGAGCAGTACTTC

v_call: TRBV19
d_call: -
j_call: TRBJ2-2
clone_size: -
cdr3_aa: CASSMPRGANTGELFF
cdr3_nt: TGTGCCAGTAGTATGCCCAGGGGTGCGAACACCGGGGAGCTGTTTTTT

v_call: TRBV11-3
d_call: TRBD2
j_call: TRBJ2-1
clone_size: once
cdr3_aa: CASSSGLAGNGDEQFF
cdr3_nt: TGTGCCAGCAGCTCTGGACTAGCGGGAAACGGTGATGAGCAGTTCTTC

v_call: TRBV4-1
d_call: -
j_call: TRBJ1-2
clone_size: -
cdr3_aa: CASSQGVQNYGYTF
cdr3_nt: TGCGCCAGCAGCCAAGGAGTACAGAACTATGGCTACACCTTC

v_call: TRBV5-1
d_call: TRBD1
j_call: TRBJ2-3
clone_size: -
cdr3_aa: CASRGTGRFMDTQYF
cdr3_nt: TGCGCCAGCCGGGGGACAGGTCGTTTTATGGATACGCAGTATTTT

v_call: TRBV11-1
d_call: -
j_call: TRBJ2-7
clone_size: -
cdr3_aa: CASRPDRMTSYEQYF
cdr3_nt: TGTGCCAGCAGACCAGACAGGATGACATCCTACGAGCAGTACTTC

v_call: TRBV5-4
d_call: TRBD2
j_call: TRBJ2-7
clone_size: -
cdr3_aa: CASSALGLASDEQYF
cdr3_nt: TGTGCCAGCAGCGCCCTGGGACTAGCTTCTGACGAGCAGTACTTC

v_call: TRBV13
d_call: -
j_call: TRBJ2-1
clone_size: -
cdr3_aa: CASSKIGGTNNEQFF
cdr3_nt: TGTGCCAGCAGCAAAATAGGGGGGACTAACAATGAGCAGTTCTTC

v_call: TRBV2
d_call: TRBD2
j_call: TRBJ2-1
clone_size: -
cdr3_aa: CASRPTSGPYNEQFF
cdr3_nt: TGTGCCAGCAGACCCACTAGCGGGCCCTACAATGAGCAGTTCTTC

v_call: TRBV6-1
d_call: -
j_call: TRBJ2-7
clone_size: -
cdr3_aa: CASTPGWGAYEQYF
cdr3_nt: TGTGCCAGCACACCGGGGTGGGGGGCCTACGAGCAGTACTTC

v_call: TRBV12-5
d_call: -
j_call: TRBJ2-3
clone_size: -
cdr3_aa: CASGWGRDGGSTDTQYF
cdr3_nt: TGTGCTAGTGGTTGGGGTCGGGACGGGGGAAGCACAGATACGCAGTATTTT

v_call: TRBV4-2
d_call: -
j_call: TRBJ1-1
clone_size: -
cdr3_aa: CASSLQTDNTEAFF
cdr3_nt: TGTGCCAGCAGCCTTCAGACAGATAACACTGAAGCTTTCTTT

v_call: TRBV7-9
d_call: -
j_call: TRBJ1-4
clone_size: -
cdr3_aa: CASSLLRGNEKLFF
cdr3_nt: TGTGCCAGCAGCCTCCTTCGCGGTAATGAAAAACTGTTTTTT

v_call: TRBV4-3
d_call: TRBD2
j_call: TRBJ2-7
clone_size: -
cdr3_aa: CASSQQRGSEQYF
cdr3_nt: TGCGCCAGCAGCCAGCAGCGGGGGAGCGAGCAGTACTTC

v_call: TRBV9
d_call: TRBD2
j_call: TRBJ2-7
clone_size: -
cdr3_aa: CASSVGLAGGYEQYF
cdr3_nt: TGTGCCAGCAGCGTAGGACTAGCGGGAGGGTACGAGCAGTACTTC

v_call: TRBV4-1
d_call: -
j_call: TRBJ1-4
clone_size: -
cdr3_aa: CASSRREGTTNEKLFF
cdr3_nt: TGCGCCAGCAGCCGCCGGGAGGGGACAACTAATGAAAAACTGTTTTTT

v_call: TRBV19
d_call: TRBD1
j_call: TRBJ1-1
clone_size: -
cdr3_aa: CASSIGTGAITEAFF
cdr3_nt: TGTGCCAGTAGTATAGGGACAGGGGCGATAACTGAAGCTTTCTTT

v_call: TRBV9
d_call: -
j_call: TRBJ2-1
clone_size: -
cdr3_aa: CASSVGGRVYNGQFF
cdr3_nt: TGTGCCAGCAGCGTAGGGGGGCGGGTATACAATGGGCAGTTCTTC

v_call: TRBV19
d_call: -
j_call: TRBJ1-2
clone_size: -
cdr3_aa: CASRETANYGYTF
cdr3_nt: TGTGCCAGTAGGGAGACAGCCAACTATGGCTACACCTTC

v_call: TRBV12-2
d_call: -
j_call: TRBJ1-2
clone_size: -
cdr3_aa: CADRGGGVYGYTF
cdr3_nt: TGTGCAGACCGCGGGGGCGGGGTCTATGGCTACACCTTC

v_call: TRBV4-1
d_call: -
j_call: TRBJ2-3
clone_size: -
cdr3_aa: CASSQEGVGGGDTQYF
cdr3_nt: TGCGCCAGCAGCCAAGAAGGGGTAGGGGGTGGAGATACGCAGTATTTT

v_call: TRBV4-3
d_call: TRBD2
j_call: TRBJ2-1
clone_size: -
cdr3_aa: CASSQKYRLAGFYNEQFF
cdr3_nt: TGCGCCAGCAGCCAGAAATACCGACTAGCGGGGTTCTACAATGAGCAGTTCTTC

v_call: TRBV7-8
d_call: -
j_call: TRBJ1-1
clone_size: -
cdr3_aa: CASSATVMNTEAFF
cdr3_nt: TGTGCCAGCAGCGCCACAGTGATGAACACTGAAGCTTTCTTT

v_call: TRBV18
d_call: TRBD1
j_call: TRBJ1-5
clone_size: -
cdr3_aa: CASSRGQGYQPQHF
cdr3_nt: TGTGCCAGCTCACGGGGACAGGGGTATCAGCCCCAGCATTTT

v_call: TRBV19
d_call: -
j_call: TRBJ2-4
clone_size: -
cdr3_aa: CASSIGRPQSAAGGTIQYF
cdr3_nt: TGTGCCAGTAGTATTGGCCGCCCCCAGAGCGCCGCCGGAGGAACCATTCAGTACTTC

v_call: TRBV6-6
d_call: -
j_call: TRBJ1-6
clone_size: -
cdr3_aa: CASTNARGGNSPLHF
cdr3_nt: TGTGCCAGCACAAACGCCCGGGGGGGTAATTCACCCCTCCACTTT

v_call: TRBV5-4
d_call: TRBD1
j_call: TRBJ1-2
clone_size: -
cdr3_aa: CASSPGQGLSYGYTF
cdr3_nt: TGTGCCAGCAGCCCCGGACAGGGACTTTCCTATGGCTACACCTTC

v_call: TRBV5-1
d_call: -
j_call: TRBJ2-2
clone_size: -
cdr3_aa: CASSWAGARTGELFF
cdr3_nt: TGCGCCAGCAGCTGGGCAGGGGCGCGTACCGGGGAGCTGTTTTTT

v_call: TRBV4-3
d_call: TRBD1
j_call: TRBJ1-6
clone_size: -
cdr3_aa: CASSQDWGQGWTPLHF
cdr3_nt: TGCGCCAGCAGCCAAGATTGGGGACAGGGGTGGACACCCCTCCACTTT

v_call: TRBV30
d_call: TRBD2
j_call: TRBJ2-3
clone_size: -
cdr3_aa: CAWSKGLAGDTQYF
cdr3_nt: TGTGCCTGGAGTAAGGGACTAGCGGGGGATACGCAGTATTTT

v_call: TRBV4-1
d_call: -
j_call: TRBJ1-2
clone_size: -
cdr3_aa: CASSQAGVNYGYTF
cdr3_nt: TGCGCCAGCAGCCAGGCCGGGGTCAACTATGGCTACACCTTC

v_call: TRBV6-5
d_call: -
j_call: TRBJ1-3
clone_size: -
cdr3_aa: CASRDTGSGNTIYF
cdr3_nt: TGTGCCAGCAGGGATACAGGCTCGGGAAACACCATATATTTT

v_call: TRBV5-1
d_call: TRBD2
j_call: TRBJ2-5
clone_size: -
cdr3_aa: CASSLPGTSGIGGETQYF
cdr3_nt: TGCGCCAGCAGCCTACCAGGGACTAGCGGGATCGGGGGGGAGACCCAGTACTTC

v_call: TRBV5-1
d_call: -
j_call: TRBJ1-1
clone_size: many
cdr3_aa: CASRDLGRSQNTEAFF
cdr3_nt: TGCGCCAGCAGAGATTTGGGCCGATCTCAGAACACTGAAGCTTTCTTT